The next 19 T cell receptor beta chains were all read from a single sample in a study of a mutant IDH1 vaccine in newly diagnosed glioma. Sequencing was performed with immunoSEQ multiplex PCR; in TCRdb, only in-frame clones are kept and a portion is missing. The sample has 60,000 to 85,000 clones; about 85% are singletons. The sample's time point: week 23, last vaccination. One vaccine dose held 300 ug of mutant IDH1 20-mer peptide and came with topical imiquimod. For these receptors, no antigen is known. Specimen: PBMCs, collected from a glioma patient whose treatment included an IDH1 peptide vaccine. The receptors derive from a woman aged 45-65 years with glioma.

The V call is TRBV9, the J call TRBJ2-5; 10 bases match TRBD1. The CDR3 loop spans 15 amino acids. V shed 0 bases and J 5 bases; nucleotides not matched to a gene: 4. Germline CDR1 reads SGDLS; CDR2 reads YYNGEE. The CDR3 nucleotides are TGTGCCAGCAGCGTAGGGGACAGGGGAGGGGAGACCCAGTACTTC. This translates into CASSVGDRGGETQYF.

The chain is built from TRBV9 and TRBJ1-1, with unresolved D. V was trimmed by 5 bases and J by 2 bases, leaving 7 bases between them. Germline V gene lookup returns CDR1 SGDLS and CDR2 YYNGEE. The CDR3 extends over 12 amino acids. The CDR3 sequence: CASSGGNTEAFF. The CDR3 bases are TGTGCCAGCAGTGGAGGAAACACTGAAGCTTTCTTT. The entire variable domain, with the rest obtained from reference TRBV9 and TRBJ1-1, is as follows: DSGVTQTPKHLITATGQRVTLRCSPRSGDLSVYWYQQSLDQGLQFLIQYYNGEERAKGNILERFSAQQFPDLHSELNLSSLELGDSALYFCASSGGNTEAFFGQGTRLTVV.

The chain carries TRBV27 and TRBJ2-7, with 12 bases aligning to TRBD2. This CDR3 is built from 16 residues. V lost 4 bases and J lost 2; bases outside the gene matches: 6. Germline V lookup: CDR1 MNHEY, CDR2 SMNVEV (reference sequence). The chain's CDR3 is CASSSSGLAGPYEQYF. The CDR3 DNA reads as TGTGCCAGCAGTTCATCCGGACTAGCGGGGCCCTACGAGCAGTACTTC.

The V and J genes are TRBV7-6 and TRBJ2-3; D may be TRBD1 (5 bases). In germline, CDR1 is SGHVS, CDR2 FNYEAQ. V gave up 4 bases and J gave up 1 base, with 9 bases separating them. The CDR3 totals 14 residues. CDR3 residues: CASSYQTGTDTQYF. DNA of the CDR3: TGTGCCAGCAGCTACCAGACAGGCACAGATACGCAGTATTTT.

The chain joins TRBV7-9 to TRBJ2-7; D is uncertain. The CDR3 sequence is 13 residues long. The germline CDR1 and CDR2 sequences are SEHNR and FQNEAQ (reference sequence). V gave up 2 bases and J gave up 5 bases, with 10 bases separating them. The CDR3 loop reads CASSLSLRDEQYF. The DNA of the CDR3 is TGTGCCAGCAGCTTAAGTTTACGTGACGAGCAGTACTTC.

The chain couples TRBV5-4 to TRBJ2-5; D might be TRBD1 (5 bases). The J call is uncertain, as TRBJ2-7 better fits the DNA end. The CDR3 has 15 residues. The germline gives CDR1 SGHNT, CDR2 YYREEE (reference sequence). CDR3 nucleotide sequence: TGTGCCAGCAGCTTGGAAAGGGGCCCTTACTACGAGCAGTACTTC. Translation: CASSLERGPYYEQYF.

This clone was picked up one time. The chain couples TRBV5-8 to TRBJ1-4; no definite D call. The V end was cut by 6 bases, the J end by 7 bases, with 22 bases between. Per germline, CDR1 SGHTS and CDR2 YDEGEE. This CDR3 comprises 16 residues. The CDR3 reads CASTHMASGRSEKLFF. CDR3 DNA: TGTGCCAGCACCCACATGGCCTCGGGGAGGAGTGAAAAACTGTTTTTT. Together with reference TRBV5-8 and TRBJ1-4, the CDR3 gives the full variable domain: EAGVTQSPTHLIKTRGQQATLRCSPISGHTSVYWYQQALGLGLQFLLWYDEGEERNRGNFPPRFSGRQFPNYSSELNVNALELEDSALYLCASTHMASGRSEKLFFGSGTQLSVL.

This clone was observed a single time. The chain couples TRBV18 to TRBJ1-1; D perhaps matches TRBD1 (5 bases). Germline CDR1 and CDR2: KGHSH and LQKENI. The CDR3 extends over 15 amino acids. Trimming shortened V by 3 bases and J by 1 base, and 12 bases separated the two germline ends. The CDR3 sequence is CASSPRGRGNTEAFF. The CDR3 DNA follows: TGTGCCAGCTCACCCCGAGGTAGGGGGAACACTGAAGCTTTCTTT.

The chain combines TRBV2 with TRBJ1-2; D is undetermined. CDR1 and CDR2 from the germline V gene are SNHLY and FYNNEI. The CDR3 sequence is 12 residues long. V dropped 1 base and J dropped 7 bases, with 7 bases sitting between them. This CDR3 is CASSEGGFGYTF. The CDR3 nucleotides are TGTGCCAGCAGTGAAGGAGGGTTTGGCTACACCTTC. Drawing the rest from reference TRBV2 and TRBJ1-2, the complete variable domain is EPEVTQTPSHQVTQMGQEVILRCVPISNHLYFYWYRQILGQKVEFLVSFYNNEISEKSEIFDDQFSVERPDGSNFTLKIRSTKLEDSAMYFCASSEGGFGYTFGSGTRLTVV.

The V and J genes are TRBV6-5 and TRBJ2-1; 9 nucleotides line up with TRBD2. The CDR3 has 14 residues. The trim removed 10 bases at V and 7 bases at J, leaving 11 bases unmatched. Germline lookup yields CDR1 MNHEY and CDR2 SVGAGI. The CDR3, as DNA: TGTGCCATCAATGTAGGACTAGCGAGGAATGAGCAGTTCTTC. Its translation: CAINVGLARNEQFF.

J is TRBJ2-2 and V is TRBV12-5, with TRBD1 identical over 7 bases. Germline V gene lookup returns CDR1 LGHNT and CDR2 FRNRAP. V gave up 0 bases and J gave up 6 bases; unmatched junction bases: 4. CDR3 length equals 15 residues. CDR3 nucleotides: TGTGCTAGTGGTTTGGTCCGACAGGGTTCCGGGGAGCTGTTTTTT. Residues: CASGLVRQGSGELFF.

Only a few counts were recorded for this clone. V gene TRBV29-1 combines with J gene TRBJ1-5; D is perhaps TRBD1 (6 bases). Germline V lookup: CDR1 SQVTM, CDR2 ANQGSEA. Trimming stripped 2 bases from V and 10 bases from J, with 21 bases between. The CDR3 length is 15 residues. The CDR3 DNA is TGCAGCGTTGAAAGAGGAGAGGGGACACGTAGCCCCCAGCATTTT. It codes for CSVERGEGTRSPQHF. Full variable domain (missing parts from reference TRBV29-1 and TRBJ1-5): SAVISQKPSRDICQRGTSLTIQCQVDSQVTMMFWYRQQPGQSLTLIATANQGSEATYESGFVIDKFPISRPNLTFSTLTVSNMSPEDSSIYLCSVERGEGTRSPQHFGDGTRLSIL.

This chain connects TRBV7-2 to TRBJ2-3, with D hard to call. The CDR3 sequence is 15 residues long. The germline V gene encodes CDR1 SGHTA and CDR2 FQGNSA. Trimming cost V 0 bases and J 5 bases, with 12 bases left between them. CDR3 DNA sequence: TGTGCCAGCAGCTTAGCGTTAATAGGTGGAGATACGCAGTATTTT. This translates into CASSLALIGGDTQYF.

This clone showed up just a few times. The V and J genes are TRBV19 and TRBJ1-3, with a possible D match to TRBD1 (5 bases). Germline CDR1 reads LNHDA; CDR2 reads SQIVND (reference sequence). The CDR3 totals 15 residues. V lost 1 base to trimming and J lost 0 bases, with 7 bases between them. CDR3 region: CASSIGGRSGNTIYF. CDR3 nucleotide sequence: TGTGCCAGTAGTATAGGGGGACGCTCTGGAAACACCATATATTTT.

The V and J genes are TRBV6-1 and TRBJ1-5, with D tentatively TRBD1 (5 bases). This CDR3 comprises 14 residues. The germline CDR1 and CDR2 sequences are MNHNS and SASEGT. V was shortened by 2 bases and J by 3 bases, with 8 bases between the two germline ends. This CDR3 reads CASSEWDPNQPQHF. The DNA for the CDR3 is TGTGCCAGCAGTGAATGGGACCCCAATCAGCCCCAGCATTTT.

This clone was observed once. This rearrangement joins TRBV15 to TRBJ2-5; D not certain. The V gene's germline CDR1 is LNHNV and CDR2 YYDKDF (reference sequence). V was trimmed by 6 bases and J by 0 bases, leaving 11 bases between them. This CDR3 is 14 amino acids long. The CDR3 DNA reads as TGTGCCACCAGATTCGACTCGTACCAAGAGACCCAGTACTTC. Amino acid sequence: CATRFDSYQETQYF.

This clone was seen many times. V usage is TRBV5-1 and J usage is TRBJ1-1; D perhaps matches TRBD1 (6 bases). This CDR3 has 14 amino acids. The germline CDR1 and CDR2 sequences are SGHRS and YFSETQ. The ends were cut back, 2 bases at V and 5 bases at J, with 13 bases in the middle. CDR3 bases: TGCGCCAGCAGCTTTAACAGGGCAGGGACTGAAGCTTTCTTT. Translating gives CASSFNRAGTEAFF.

In its sample, this clone was seen a few times. The gene calls are TRBV2 and TRBJ2-7; D is ambiguous. With 3 bases removed from V and 5 bases from J, the gap between germline ends came to 8 bases. This CDR3 region has 12 residues. Germline loops: CDR1 SNHLY, CDR2 FYNNEI. The CDR3 DNA sequence: TGTGCCAGCAGTGAGGGCCCTAACGAGCAGTACTTC. Its protein is CASSEGPNEQYF. Filled out from reference TRBV2 and TRBJ2-7, the complete variable domain reads EPEVTQTPSHQVTQMGQEVILRCVPISNHLYFYWYRQILGQKVEFLVSFYNNEISEKSEIFDDQFSVERPDGSNFTLKIRSTKLEDSAMYFCASSEGPNEQYFGPGTRLTVT.

The chain is built from TRBV6-5 and TRBJ2-1; D remains ambiguous. Trimming removed 6 bases at V and 7 bases at J, with 10 bases between. CDR3 length: 12 amino acids. Germline V gene sequence: CDR1 MNHEY, CDR2 SVGAGI. The CDR3 DNA reads as TGTGCCAGCAGCAGACTCGGGAATGAGCAGTTCTTC. Its translation is CASSRLGNEQFF.